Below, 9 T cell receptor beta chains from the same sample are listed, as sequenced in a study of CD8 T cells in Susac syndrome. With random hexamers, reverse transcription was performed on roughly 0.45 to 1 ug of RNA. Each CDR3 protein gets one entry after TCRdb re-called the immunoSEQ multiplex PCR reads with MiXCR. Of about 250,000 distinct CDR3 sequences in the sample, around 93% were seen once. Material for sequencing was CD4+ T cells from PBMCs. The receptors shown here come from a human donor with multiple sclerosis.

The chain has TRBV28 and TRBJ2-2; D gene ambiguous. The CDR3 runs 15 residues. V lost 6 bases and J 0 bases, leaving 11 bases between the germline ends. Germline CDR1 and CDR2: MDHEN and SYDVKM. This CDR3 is CASRAYLTNTGELFF. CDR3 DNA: TGTGCCAGCAGGGCATATCTCACGAACACCGGGGAGCTGTTTTTT.

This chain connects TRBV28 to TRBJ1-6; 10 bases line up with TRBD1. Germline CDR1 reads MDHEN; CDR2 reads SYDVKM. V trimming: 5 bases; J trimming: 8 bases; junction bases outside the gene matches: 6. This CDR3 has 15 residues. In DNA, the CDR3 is TGTGCCAGCAGTCAGGGACAGGGGTTTGATTCACCCCTCCACTTT. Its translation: CASSQGQGFDSPLHF.

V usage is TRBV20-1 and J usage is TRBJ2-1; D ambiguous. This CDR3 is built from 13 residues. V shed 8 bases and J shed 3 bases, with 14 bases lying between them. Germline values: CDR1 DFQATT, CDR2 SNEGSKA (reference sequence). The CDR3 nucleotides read TGCAGTTCGTGGCTAGTCTTCTACAATGAGCAGTTCTTC. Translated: CSSWLVFYNEQFF.

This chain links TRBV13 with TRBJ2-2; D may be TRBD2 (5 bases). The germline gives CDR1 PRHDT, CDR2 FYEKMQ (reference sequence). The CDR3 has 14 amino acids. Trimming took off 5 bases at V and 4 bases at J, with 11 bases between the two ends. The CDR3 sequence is CASSPSSGTGELFF. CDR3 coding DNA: TGTGCCAGCAGCCCGTCCAGCGGCACCGGGGAGCTGTTTTTT.

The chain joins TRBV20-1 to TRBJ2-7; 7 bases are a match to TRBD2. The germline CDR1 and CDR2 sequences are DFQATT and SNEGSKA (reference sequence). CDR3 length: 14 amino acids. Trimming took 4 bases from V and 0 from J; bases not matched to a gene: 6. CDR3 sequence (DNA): TGCAGTGCTACTCTGGGGGGGAGCTCCTACGAGCAGTACTTC. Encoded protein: CSATLGGSSYEQYF.

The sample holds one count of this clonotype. The CDR3, as DNA: TGCAGCGTTCGGGACAGGGCGAACACTGAAGCTTTCTTT. The encoded protein is CSVRDRANTEAFF. V and J are TRBV29-1 and TRBJ1-1; 9 positions agree with TRBD1. This CDR3 contains 13 residues. Germline lookup yields CDR1 SQVTM and CDR2 ANQGSEA. The junction had 2 bases not matched to a gene; V was cut back by 5 bases and J by 1 base.

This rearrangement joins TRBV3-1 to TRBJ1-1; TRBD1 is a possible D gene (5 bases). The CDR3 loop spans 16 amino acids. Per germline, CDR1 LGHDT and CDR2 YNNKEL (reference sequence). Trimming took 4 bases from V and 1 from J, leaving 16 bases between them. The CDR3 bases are TGTGCCAGCAGCCCCTATGGGGGTGGCGAGAACACTGAAGCTTTCTTT. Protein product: CASSPYGGGENTEAFF.

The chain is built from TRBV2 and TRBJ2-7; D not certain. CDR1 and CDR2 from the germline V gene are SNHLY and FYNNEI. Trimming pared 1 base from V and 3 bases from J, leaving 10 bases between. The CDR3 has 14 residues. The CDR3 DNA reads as TGTGCCAGCAGTGAAGGGGTGTCCGTCTACGAGCAGTACTTC. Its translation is CASSEGVSVYEQYF.

CDR3 residues: CASSFGGGDSYEQYF. The CDR3 region has the DNA TGCGCCAGCAGCTTCGGAGGGGGAGACTCCTACGAGCAGTACTTC. The chain has TRBV5-1 and TRBJ2-7; either TRBD1 or TRBD2 may supply D (6 bases each). The length of the CDR3 is 15 residues. Germline loops: CDR1 SGHRS, CDR2 YFSETQ. V gave up 2 bases and J gave up 0 bases, with 12 bases separating them.